The 7 T cell receptor beta chains in this list originate from one sample, sequenced in a study of blood T cell repertoires in COVID-19. Using immunoSEQ multiplex PCR, the repertoire was profiled, and TCRdb retains in-frame clones only, with some absent. Here the sample spans about 410,000 clones, around 91% being singletons. Sequencing was performed on peripheral blood. These receptors came from a woman aged 40 to 50 with COVID-19, enrolled during active disease.

The chain couples TRBV6-5 to TRBJ2-5; 7 bases are a match to TRBD2. CDR3 length: 13 amino acids. Germline assignment: CDR1 MNHEY and CDR2 SVGAGI. V lost 6 bases to trimming and J lost 2 bases; unmatched junction nucleotides: 3. In nucleotides, the CDR3 is TGTGCCAGCAGCCGGGACTATCAAGAGACCCAGTACTTC. This sequence encodes CASSRDYQETQYF.

The genes are TRBV10-3 and TRBJ1-2; 8 bases fit TRBD1. V was clipped by 3 bases and J by 8 bases; unmatched bases: 11. The germline CDR1 and CDR2 sequences are ENHRY and SYGVKD. The CDR3 contains 15 residues. This CDR3 reads CAISEIQGQGSGYTF. The DNA of the CDR3 is TGTGCCATCAGTGAAATACAAGGACAGGGATCCGGCTACACCTTC.

The chain uses TRBV19 and TRBJ1-3; D is undetermined. CDR3 length: 13 amino acids. The germline CDR1 and CDR2 sequences are LNHDA and SQIVND (reference sequence). The V gene lost 3 bases and the J gene lost 6 bases, with 9 bases spanning the gap. The CDR3 sequence is CASSMAGPNTIYF. CDR3 coding DNA: TGTGCCAGTAGTATGGCTGGGCCAAACACCATATATTTT. Looking up the rest from reference TRBV19 and TRBJ1-3 gives the full variable domain: DGGITQSPKYLFRKEGQNVTLSCEQNLNHDAMYWYRQDPGQGLRLIYYSQIVNDFQKGDIAEGYSVSREKKESFPLTVTSAQKNPTAFYLCASSMAGPNTIYFGEGSWLTVV.

The chain combines TRBV7-6 with TRBJ2-5; 9 positions agree with TRBD1. V lost 3 bases to trimming and J lost 2 bases; unmatched junction nucleotides: 10. CDR1 and CDR2 (germline): SGHVS, FNYEAQ. The length of the CDR3 is 17 residues. The CDR3 DNA sequence: TGTGCCAGCAGCTTTCTCGTCTACGGGACAGGGCAAGAGACCCAGTACTTC. Its protein is CASSFLVYGTGQETQYF.

The rearrangement joins TRBV6-5 to TRBJ1-5, with TRBD1 identical over 10 bases. Germline V lookup: CDR1 MNHEY, CDR2 SVGAGI. The junction had 3 bases not matched to a gene; V was cut back by 2 bases and J by 8 bases. The CDR3 extends over 14 amino acids. The CDR3 here is CASSYGTGVEPQHF. The CDR3 bases are TGTGCCAGCAGTTACGGGACAGGGGTTGAGCCCCAGCATTTT.

The rearrangement joins TRBV7-9 to TRBJ2-3, with D tentatively TRBD2 (6 bases). Trimming stripped 4 bases from V and 2 bases from J, with 10 bases between. This CDR3 region has 14 residues. Germline CDR1 reads SEHNR; CDR2 reads FQNEAQ (reference sequence). The CDR3 loop is CASSSGVFTDTQYF. The CDR3 region has the DNA TGTGCCAGCAGCTCGGGGGTTTTCACAGATACGCAGTATTTT.

The chain is built from TRBV7-2 and TRBJ1-4; 9 bases map to TRBD1. CDR3 length: 14 amino acids. From germline, CDR1 is SGHTA and CDR2 FQGNSA. The J segment lost 7 bases and the V segment lost 6 bases, leaving 6 bases of the junction unmatched. CDR3 in DNA: TGTGCCAGCAGATCCGGGACAGGGCGTGAAAAACTGTTTTTT. It codes for CASRSGTGREKLFF.